The next 30 T cell receptor beta chains were all read from a single sample in a study of PD-1 blockade in classical Hodgkin lymphoma. The time point here: cycle 4 day 1 (C4D1), after 6 weeks of nivolumab. Every patient had relapsed following autologous stem cell transplantation, and cohorts differed in brentuximab vedotin exposure. Method: immunoSEQ multiplex PCR; TCRdb's copy keeps in-frame clones and lacks some. Of some 20,000 clones in the sample, approximately 80% are singletons; the top ten hold around 22%. Sequencing used peripheral blood mononuclear cells (PBMCs), obtained before the fourth cycle of nivolumab. All receptors derive from a human donor with classical Hodgkin lymphoma.

This rearrangement joins TRBV6-4 to TRBJ2-3; perhaps TRBD1 as D (6 bases). Trimming took 2 bases from V and 4 from J, leaving 16 bases between them. The CDR3 is made up of 16 amino acids. Germline assignment: CDR1 MRHNA and CDR2 SNTAGT. The CDR3 loop is CASSDKTGSGPDTQYF. CDR3 nucleotide sequence: TGTGCCAGCAGTGACAAAACAGGGAGTGGGCCAGATACGCAGTATTTT.

The V call is TRBV19, the J call TRBJ1-2; 9 bases align to TRBD1. The J segment lost 4 bases and the V segment lost 2 bases, leaving 11 bases of the junction unmatched. This CDR3 has 17 amino acids. Germline CDR1 LNHDA, CDR2 SQIVND (reference sequence). The CDR3: CASSIKRTGVSFYGYTF. The CDR3 nucleotides read TGTGCCAGTAGTATAAAGAGGACAGGGGTTTCCTTCTATGGCTACACCTTC.

The chain links TRBV27 to TRBJ1-5; D possibly corresponds to TRBD1 (5 bases). Per the germline V gene, CDR1 is MNHEY and CDR2 is SMNVEV (reference sequence). This CDR3 contains 15 residues. Deletions cut 6 bases from V and 0 bases from J, with 12 bases between. CDR3 in amino acids: CASSLRQYSNQPQHF. The CDR3 DNA reads as TGTGCCAGCAGCTTAAGACAGTATAGCAATCAGCCCCAGCATTTT.

The CDR3 here is CACGNPFGDTQYF. DNA of the CDR3: TGTGCCTGCGGAAATCCTTTTGGAGATACGCAGTATTTT. This rearrangement joins TRBV30 to TRBJ2-3; unclear D gene. This CDR3 is 13 amino acids long. Germline-derived CDR1 and CDR2 are GTSNPN and SVGIG (reference sequence). The germline V and J ends were trimmed by 6 bases and 5 bases, with 15 bases remaining between them.

This clone occurred once. The V and J genes are TRBV6-4 and TRBJ1-1, with D tentatively TRBD1 (6 bases). Trimming removed 5 bases at V and 1 base at J, with 23 bases between. Germline lookup yields CDR1 MRHNA and CDR2 SNTAGT. CDR3 length: 18 amino acids. CDR3 nucleotide sequence: TGTGCCAGCAGTAAGGAGGTGCTAGCGGGACATTCGAACACTGAAGCTTTCTTT. Translating gives CASSKEVLAGHSNTEAFF.

This chain connects TRBV7-9 to TRBJ2-1; D not certain. V was trimmed by 3 bases and J by 1 base, leaving 13 bases between them. The CDR3 spans 16 residues. In germline, CDR1 is SEHNR, CDR2 FQNEAQ (reference sequence). The DNA for the CDR3 is TGTGCCAGCAGCTTTTATGTCCAATTTTCCTACAATGAGCAGTTCTTC. Protein sequence: CASSFYVQFSYNEQFF.

The J gene is TRBJ2-1, the V gene TRBV5-4; D may match TRBD1 or TRBD2 (5 bases each). Germline V gene data show CDR1 as SGHNT and CDR2 as YYREEE (reference sequence). The ends were cut back, 2 bases at V and 9 bases at J, with 24 bases in the middle. This CDR3 contains 17 residues. The CDR3 nucleotides are TGTGCCAGCAGCTTAAAGCGAACCGCGACCAGTGGGGGTGAGCAGTTCTTC. Translating it yields CASSLKRTATSGGEQFF.

The rearrangement joins TRBV9 to TRBJ1-1; 8 positions agree with TRBD1. The CDR3 sequence is 16 residues long. CDR1 is SGDLS, CDR2 YYNGEE, per germline. The V gene end was trimmed by 0 bases and the J gene end by 1 base; junction bases not matched to a gene: 5. DNA of the CDR3: TGTGCCAGCAGCGTAGGGGCAGGGGGCTCGAACACTGAAGCTTTCTTT. Translating it yields CASSVGAGGSNTEAFF.

The rearrangement joins TRBV7-6 to TRBJ1-1, with D uncertain. The CDR3 consists of 12 residues. CDR1 is SGHVS and CDR2 is FNYEAQ in the germline V gene. V shed 5 bases and J shed 8 bases, with 12 bases lying between them. The CDR3, as DNA: TGTGCCAGCAGCCACGGGGTTCCCGAAGCTTTCTTT. It codes for CASSHGVPEAFF.

This chain joins TRBV7-8 and TRBJ1-1, with D unresolved. V lost 5 bases to trimming and J lost 1 base, with 11 bases between them. Germline V gene lookup returns CDR1 SGHVS and CDR2 FQNEAQ. The CDR3 is 14 amino acids. The CDR3 sequence is CASSPRGPNTEAFF. As DNA, the CDR3 is TGTGCCAGCAGCCCCCGTGGACCGAACACTGAAGCTTTCTTT.

The V and J genes are TRBV27 and TRBJ2-5; 7 positions agree with TRBD2. In germline, CDR1 is MNHEY, CDR2 SMNVEV (reference sequence). Unmatched junction bases numbered 4, after V lost 1 base and J lost 5 bases. The CDR3 is made up of 14 amino acids. CDR3 nucleotides: TGTGCCAGCAGTTTATGGGGGAGGGTGGAGACCCAGTACTTC. Translated: CASSLWGRVETQYF.

This chain connects TRBV7-9 to TRBJ1-2; D not certain. Germline V gene data show CDR1 as SEHNR and CDR2 as FQNEAQ (reference sequence). The germline V and J ends were trimmed by 3 bases and 3 bases, with 8 bases remaining between them. This CDR3 region has 13 residues. The CDR3 DNA sequence: TGTGCCAGCAGCTTTAATGAGTACTATGGCTACACCTTC. It translates to CASSFNEYYGYTF.

This chain joins TRBV4-3 and TRBJ1-1, with unresolved D. V was pared by 1 base and J by 4 bases, with 10 bases between. In germline, CDR1 is LGHNA, CDR2 YSLEER. CDR3 length: 14 residues. CDR3 sequence: CASSQVAWGTEAFF. As DNA, the CDR3 is TGCGCCAGCAGCCAAGTTGCTTGGGGCACTGAAGCTTTCTTT.

The V and J genes are TRBV7-9 and TRBJ1-2, with 8 bases aligning to TRBD1. The germline CDR1 and CDR2 sequences are SEHNR and FQNEAQ (reference sequence). The CDR3 contains 14 residues. V lost 11 bases and J lost 5; bases outside the gene matches: 13. The CDR3 DNA follows: TGTGCCGGTCGCCCAGGGGGCGCGGGGTATGGCTACACCTTC. This translates into CAGRPGGAGYGYTF.

The chain couples TRBV5-6 to TRBJ1-6; D is ambiguous. The ends were cut back, 0 bases at V and 2 bases at J, with 9 bases in the middle. CDR3 length: 16 amino acids. Germline V lookup: CDR1 SGHDT, CDR2 YYEEEE. CDR3 DNA sequence: TGTGCCAGCAGCTTGGCTGGTTTCACCTATAATTCACCCCTCCACTTT. Residues: CASSLAGFTYNSPLHF.

J is TRBJ2-7 and V is TRBV5-6, with TRBD2 matching over 14 bases. The V and J ends lost 0 bases and 3 bases, in that order; junction bases with no gene match: 11. Looked up from germline, CDR1 is SGHDT and CDR2 is YYEEEE. This CDR3 is built from 19 residues. The CDR3 sequence is CASSLVDAGLAGVRYEQYF. DNA for the CDR3: TGTGCCAGCAGCTTGGTTGACGCGGGACTAGCGGGAGTTCGCTACGAGCAGTACTTC.

The chain couples TRBV5-6 to TRBJ2-5; no clear D gene. From germline, CDR1 is SGHDT and CDR2 YYEEEE. V was pared by 0 bases and J by 5 bases, with 11 bases between. The CDR3 totals 14 residues. The CDR3 nucleotides are TGTGCCAGCAGCTTGGGTATGAGTGCGGAGACCCAGTACTTC. This codes for CASSLGMSAETQYF.

The chain recombines TRBV14 with TRBJ1-3; D call uncertain. Germline CDR1 SGHDN, CDR2 FVKESK. This CDR3 region has 16 residues. V lost 2 bases and J lost 4, with 15 bases in between. The CDR3 sequence is CASSQRGGQSGNTIYF. As DNA, the CDR3 is TGTGCCAGCAGCCAACGGGGAGGGCAGTCGGGAAACACCATATATTTT.

Relative to its sample, this clone is medium-sized (0.01 to 0.1%). This rearrangement joins TRBV11-1 to TRBJ1-2, with 8 bases that match TRBD1. CDR1 and CDR2 (germline): SGHAT, FQDESV (reference sequence). This CDR3 spans 16 amino acids. V lost 4 bases, J lost 4 bases, and 11 bases stayed unmatched. As DNA, the CDR3 is TGTGCCAGCAGCTCGACAGGGGTAAAGTCAGGCTATGGCTACACCTTC. Protein: CASSSTGVKSGYGYTF.

Here the CDR3 DNA reads TGTGCCAGCAGTTACATTTTTGGGACAGATACGCAGTATTTT. As protein: CASSYIFGTDTQYF. This chain uses TRBV6-5 with TRBJ2-3, with D unclear. V dropped 2 bases and J dropped 3 bases, with 9 bases sitting between them. This CDR3 is 14 amino acids long. Germline V gives CDR1 MNHEY, CDR2 SVGAGI.

This clone was seen once. The chain joins TRBV11-2 to TRBJ2-7; D is perhaps TRBD1 (6 bases). CDR1 and CDR2 (germline): SGHAT, FQNNGV. V was trimmed by 1 base and J by 7 bases, leaving 14 bases between them. This CDR3 region has 14 residues. As DNA, the CDR3 is TGTGCCAGCAGCTTAGCCCAGGGGAACAGGGAGCAGTACTTC. Translated: CASSLAQGNREQYF.

The chain joins TRBV5-8 to TRBJ1-3; D remains ambiguous. The CDR3 loop spans 15 amino acids. Germline assignment: CDR1 SGHTS and CDR2 YDEGEE. V lost 3 bases and J 0 bases, leaving 10 bases between the germline ends. CDR3 in amino acids: CASSYTGSSGNTIYF. As DNA, the CDR3 is TGTGCCAGCAGCTACACGGGAAGCTCTGGAAACACCATATATTTT.

This clone was detected once. V is TRBV2 and J is TRBJ2-7, with D possibly being TRBD2 (6 bases). The CDR3 has 15 amino acids. Trimming removed 5 bases at V and 6 bases at J, with 20 bases between. Germline V lookup: CDR1 SNHLY, CDR2 FYNNEI. CDR3 amino acids: CASSLLAAPRGEQYV. Written as DNA, the CDR3 is TGTGCCAGCAGTTTACTAGCCGCCCCGCGGGGCGAGCAGTACGTC.

The chain is built from TRBV18 and TRBJ2-7, with a weak D call TRBD1 (6 bases). Germline V gene sequence: CDR1 KGHSH, CDR2 LQKENI. Trimming left V 3 bases short and J 5 bases short, with 11 bases between. The CDR3 runs to 13 residues. CDR3 in amino acids: CASSPRGIHEQYF. The CDR3 coding sequence is TGTGCCAGCTCACCCAGGGGCATCCACGAGCAGTACTTC.

CDR3 in amino acids: CASSVQGSEQYF. Written as DNA, the CDR3 is TGTGCCAGCAGCGTACAGGGTTCCGAGCAGTACTTC. The chain links TRBV7-6 to TRBJ2-5; the D gene is possibly TRBD1 (6 bases). With the DNA end fitting TRBJ2-7 better, the J assignment may be wrong. Germline V CDR1 and CDR2: SGHVS, FNYEAQ. The CDR3 has 12 residues.

To note about this clone: The junction does not match germline at one end; this may be a read error. This chain joins TRBV2 and TRBJ2-1; TRBD2 matches at 15 bases. Germline V lookup: CDR1 SNHLY, CDR2 FYNNEI. The CDR3 sequence is 19 residues long. CDR3 in DNA: TGTGCCAGCAGCGAAGGACTAGCGGGGGGGCTGTCGTCCTACAATGAGCAGTTCTTC. It yields the protein CASSEGLAGGLSSYNEQFF.

V usage is TRBV11-2 and J usage is TRBJ2-7; 9 bases fit TRBD2. The CDR3 totals 19 residues. The J segment lost 0 bases and the V segment lost 1 base, leaving 13 bases of the junction unmatched. Germline CDR1 is SGHAT and CDR2 is FQNNGV. For the CDR3, the DNA is TGTGCCAGCAGCTTAGTTAGGGAGACTAGCGGTACCAGCTCCTACGAGCAGTACTTC. Protein sequence: CASSLVRETSGTSSYEQYF.

V usage is TRBV5-4 and J usage is TRBJ2-5, with unresolved D. Trimming removed 0 bases at V and 1 base at J, with 4 bases between. There are 13 residues in the CDR3. The germline CDR1 and CDR2 sequences are SGHNT and YYREEE (reference sequence). The CDR3 coding sequence is TGTGCCAGCAGCTTGGGTACCCAAGAGACCCAGTACTTC. This encodes CASSLGTQETQYF. The whole variable domain, remainder taken from reference TRBV5-4 and TRBJ2-5, is ETGVTQSPTHLIKTRGQQVTLRCSSQSGHNTVSWYQQALGQGPQFIFQYYREEENGRGNFPPRFSGLQFPNYSSELNVNALELDDSALYLCASSLGTQETQYFGPGTRLLVL.

The genes are TRBV9 and TRBJ1-2, with 12 bases fitting TRBD1. The CDR3 loop spans 16 amino acids. The germline CDR1 and CDR2 sequences are SGDLS and YYNGEE. Trimming removed 3 bases from V and 4 bases from J; junction bases left unmatched: 7. The DNA of the CDR3 is TGTGCCAGCAGCGGCCCCGGGACAGGGGGCTTCTATGGCTACACCTTC. Amino acid sequence: CASSGPGTGGFYGYTF.

The chain is built from TRBV7-2 and TRBJ1-3, with TRBD1 identical over 7 bases. The ends lost 8 bases at V and 0 bases at J; junction bases unmatched: 13. The CDR3 length is 17 residues. CDR1 and CDR2 (germline): SGHTA, FQGNSA. CDR3 loop: CASGLVGTAFSGNTIYF. As DNA, the CDR3 is TGTGCCAGCGGACTCGTCGGGACAGCCTTCTCTGGAAACACCATATATTTT. The full variable domain, rest sourced from reference TRBV7-2 and TRBJ1-3, is GAGVSQSPSNKVTEKGKDVELRCDPISGHTALYWYRQSLGQGLEFLIYFQGNSAPDKSGLPSDRFSAERTGGSVSTLTIQRTQQEDSAVYLCASGLVGTAFSGNTIYFGEGSWLTVV.